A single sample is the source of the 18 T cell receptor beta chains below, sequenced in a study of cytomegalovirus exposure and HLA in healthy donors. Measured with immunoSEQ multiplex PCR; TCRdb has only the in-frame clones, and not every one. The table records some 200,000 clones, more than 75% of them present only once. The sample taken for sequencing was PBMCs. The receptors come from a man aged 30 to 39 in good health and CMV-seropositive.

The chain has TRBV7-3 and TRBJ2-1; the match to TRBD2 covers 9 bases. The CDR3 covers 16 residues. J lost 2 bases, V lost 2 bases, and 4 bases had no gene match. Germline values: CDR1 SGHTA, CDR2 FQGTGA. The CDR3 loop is CASSLFGGRAYNEQFF. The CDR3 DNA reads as TGTGCCAGCAGCTTATTTGGCGGGAGGGCCTACAATGAGCAGTTCTTC.

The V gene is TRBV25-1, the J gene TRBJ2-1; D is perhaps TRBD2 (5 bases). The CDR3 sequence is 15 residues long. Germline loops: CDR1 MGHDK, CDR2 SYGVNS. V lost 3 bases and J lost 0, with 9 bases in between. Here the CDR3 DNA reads TGTGCCAGCAGTGAGGTCCGGGACTCCTACAATGAGCAGTTCTTC. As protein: CASSEVRDSYNEQFF.

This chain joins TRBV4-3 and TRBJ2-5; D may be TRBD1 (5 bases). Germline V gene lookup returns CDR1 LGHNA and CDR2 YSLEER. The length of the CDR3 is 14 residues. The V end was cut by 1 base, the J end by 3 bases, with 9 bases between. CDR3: CASSQAGSEETQYF. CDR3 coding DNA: TGCGCCAGCAGCCAAGCAGGGTCCGAAGAGACCCAGTACTTC.

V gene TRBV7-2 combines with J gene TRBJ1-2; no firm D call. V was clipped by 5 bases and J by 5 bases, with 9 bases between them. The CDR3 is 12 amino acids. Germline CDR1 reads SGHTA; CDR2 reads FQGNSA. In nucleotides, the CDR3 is TGTGCCAGCAGCGCAGACCGGTATGGCTACACCTTC. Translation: CASSADRYGYTF.

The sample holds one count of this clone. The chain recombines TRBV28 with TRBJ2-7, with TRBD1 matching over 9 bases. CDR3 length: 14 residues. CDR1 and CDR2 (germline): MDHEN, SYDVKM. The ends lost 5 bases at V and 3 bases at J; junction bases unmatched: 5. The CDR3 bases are TGTGCCAGCAGTACCACGGGACAGGGCTACGAGCAGTACTTC. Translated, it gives CASSTTGQGYEQYF.

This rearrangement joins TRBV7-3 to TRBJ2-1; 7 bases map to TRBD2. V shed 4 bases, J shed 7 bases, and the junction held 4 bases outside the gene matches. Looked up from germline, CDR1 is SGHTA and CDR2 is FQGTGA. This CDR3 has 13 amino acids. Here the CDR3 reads CASSSWGGNEQFF. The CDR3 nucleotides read TGTGCCAGCAGCTCGTGGGGGGGAAATGAGCAGTTCTTC.

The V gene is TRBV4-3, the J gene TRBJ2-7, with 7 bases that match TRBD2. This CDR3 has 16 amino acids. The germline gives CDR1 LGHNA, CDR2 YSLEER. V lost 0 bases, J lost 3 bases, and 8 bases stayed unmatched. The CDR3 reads CASSQDWRGMDYEQYF. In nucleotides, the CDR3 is TGCGCCAGCAGCCAAGATTGGCGGGGGATGGACTACGAGCAGTACTTC.

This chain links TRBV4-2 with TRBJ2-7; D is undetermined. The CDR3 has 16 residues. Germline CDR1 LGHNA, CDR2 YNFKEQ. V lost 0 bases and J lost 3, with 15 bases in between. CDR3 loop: CASSQDGSRELYEQYF. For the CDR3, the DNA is TGTGCCAGCAGCCAAGATGGATCTAGAGAACTCTACGAGCAGTACTTC.

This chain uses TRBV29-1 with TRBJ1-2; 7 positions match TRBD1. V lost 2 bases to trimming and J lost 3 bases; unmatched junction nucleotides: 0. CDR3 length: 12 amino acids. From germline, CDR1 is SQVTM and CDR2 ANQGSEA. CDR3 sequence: CSVEQGDYGYTF. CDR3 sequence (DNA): TGCAGCGTTGAACAGGGGGACTATGGCTACACCTTC. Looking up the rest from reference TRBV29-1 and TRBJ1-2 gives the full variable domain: SAVISQKPSRDICQRGTSLTIQCQVDSQVTMMFWYRQQPGQSLTLIATANQGSEATYESGFVIDKFPISRPNLTFSTLTVSNMSPEDSSIYLCSVEQGDYGYTFGSGTRLTVV.

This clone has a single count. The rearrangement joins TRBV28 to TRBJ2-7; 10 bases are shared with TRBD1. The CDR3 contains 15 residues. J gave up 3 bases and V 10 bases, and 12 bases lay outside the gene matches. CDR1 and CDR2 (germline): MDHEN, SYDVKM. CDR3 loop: CATTPGTGVIYEQYF. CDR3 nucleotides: TGTGCCACTACCCCCGGGACAGGGGTTATCTACGAGCAGTACTTC.

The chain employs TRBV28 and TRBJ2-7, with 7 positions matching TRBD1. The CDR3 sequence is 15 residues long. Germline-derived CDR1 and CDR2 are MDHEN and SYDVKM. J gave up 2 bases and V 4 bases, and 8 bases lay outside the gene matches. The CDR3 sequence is CASSSPGTAAYEQYF. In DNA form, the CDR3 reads TGTGCCAGCAGTTCCCCCGGGACAGCGGCCTACGAGCAGTACTTC.

CDR3 DNA: TGTGCCAGCAGCTCACGAGGGTACGAAAACATTCAGTACTTC. Translated, it gives CASSSRGYENIQYF. V is TRBV7-2 and J is TRBJ2-4; tentative D call: TRBD2 (5 bases). The CDR3 extends over 14 amino acids. CDR1 and CDR2 (germline): SGHTA, FQGNSA. V lost 4 bases and J lost 5, with 12 bases in between.

Here the CDR3 reads CSIRSMNTEAFF. The CDR3, as DNA: TGCAGCATAAGAAGTATGAACACTGAAGCTTTCTTT. This chain links TRBV29-1 with TRBJ1-1; D gene ambiguous. V was cut by 8 bases and J by 0 bases, with 10 bases left in between. This CDR3 is built from 12 residues. Germline CDR1 is SQVTM and CDR2 is ANQGSEA. Full variable domain (rest looked up from reference TRBV29-1 and TRBJ1-1): SAVISQKPSRDICQRGTSLTIQCQVDSQVTMMFWYRQQPGQSLTLIATANQGSEATYESGFVIDKFPISRPNLTFSTLTVSNMSPEDSSIYLCSIRSMNTEAFFGQGTRLTVV.

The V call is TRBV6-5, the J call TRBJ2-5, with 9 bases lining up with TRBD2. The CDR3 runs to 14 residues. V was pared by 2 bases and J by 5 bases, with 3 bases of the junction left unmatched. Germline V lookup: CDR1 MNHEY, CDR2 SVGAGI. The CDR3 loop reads CASSYAGGRETQYF. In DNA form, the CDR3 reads TGTGCCAGCAGTTACGCGGGGGGGCGGGAGACCCAGTACTTC.

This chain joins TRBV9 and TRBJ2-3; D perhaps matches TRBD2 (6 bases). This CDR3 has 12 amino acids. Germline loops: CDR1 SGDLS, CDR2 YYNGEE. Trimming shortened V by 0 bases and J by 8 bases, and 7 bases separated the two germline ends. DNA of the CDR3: TGTGCCAGCAGCGTAGGAGCGGGTACGCAGTATTTT. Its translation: CASSVGAGTQYF.

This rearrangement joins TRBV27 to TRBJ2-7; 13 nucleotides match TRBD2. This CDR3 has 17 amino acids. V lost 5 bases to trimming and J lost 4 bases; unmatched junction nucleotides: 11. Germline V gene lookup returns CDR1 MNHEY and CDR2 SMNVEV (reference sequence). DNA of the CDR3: TGTGCCAGCAGTCGGACAGGAAGGACTAGCGGGAGTTACGAGCAGTACTTC. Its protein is CASSRTGRTSGSYEQYF.

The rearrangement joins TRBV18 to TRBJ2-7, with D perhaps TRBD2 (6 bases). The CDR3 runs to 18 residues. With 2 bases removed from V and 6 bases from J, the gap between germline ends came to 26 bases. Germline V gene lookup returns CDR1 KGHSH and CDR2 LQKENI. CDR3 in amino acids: CASSPRISLSSDYGEQYF. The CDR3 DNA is TGTGCCAGCTCACCAAGGATTTCTCTATCTTCGGACTACGGCGAGCAGTACTTC.

The CDR3 reads CASSLQGLNEKLFF. The CDR3 region has the DNA TGTGCCAGCAGTTTACAGGGGTTAAATGAAAAACTGTTTTTT. The rearrangement joins TRBV6-5 to TRBJ1-4; TRBD1 agrees at 7 bases. CDR1 is MNHEY, CDR2 SVGAGI, per germline. The CDR3 extends over 14 amino acids. Losses at the gene ends were 4 bases for V and 5 bases for J; bases not matched to a gene: 4.